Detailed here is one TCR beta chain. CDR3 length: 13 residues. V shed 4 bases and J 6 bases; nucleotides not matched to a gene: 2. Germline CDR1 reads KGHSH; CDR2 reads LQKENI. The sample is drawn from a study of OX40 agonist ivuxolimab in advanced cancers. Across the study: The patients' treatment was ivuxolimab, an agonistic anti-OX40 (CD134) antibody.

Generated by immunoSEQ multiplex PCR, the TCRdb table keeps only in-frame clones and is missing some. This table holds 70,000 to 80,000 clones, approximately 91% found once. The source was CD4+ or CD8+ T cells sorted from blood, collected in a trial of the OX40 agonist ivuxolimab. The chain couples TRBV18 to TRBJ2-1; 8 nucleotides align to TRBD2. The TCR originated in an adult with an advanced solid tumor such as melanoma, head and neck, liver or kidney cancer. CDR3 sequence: CASSRTSLNEQFF. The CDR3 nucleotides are TGTGCCAGCTCACGGACTAGCCTCAATGAGCAGTTCTTC.